One sample yielded the 29 T cell receptor beta chains listed below, sequenced in a study of T cells after yellow fever vaccination. TCRdb itself ran the 5' RACE reads through MiXCR, one entry per CDR3 protein. The sample consists of about 130,000 distinct CDR3 sequences, about 8.4% of them appearing once. The sequenced sample was CD8+ T cells sorted from PBMCs, obtained on the day of the yellow fever booster vaccination. The receptor set was obtained from a man between 18 and 29 years old who received the YFV17D yellow fever vaccine.

The chain couples TRBV4-1 to TRBJ1-1, with D possibly TRBD1 on 5 matching bases. Germline V lookup: CDR1 MGHRA, CDR2 YSYEKL. The CDR3 length is 16 residues. Trimming shortened V by 0 bases and J by 0 bases, and 11 bases separated the two germline ends. DNA for the CDR3: TGCGCCAGCAGCCAAGAATGGGGGTACATGAACACTGAAGCTTTCTTT. This gives the protein CASSQEWGYMNTEAFF.

The chain is built from TRBV7-8 and TRBJ1-3, with no clear D. There are 17 residues in the CDR3. Between the trimmed V and J ends, which lost 1 base and 1 base, there was a span of 14 bases. The germline V gene encodes CDR1 SGHVS and CDR2 FQNEAQ. CDR3 nucleotide sequence: TGTGCCAGCAGCTTAGTCACTACCACGCATTCTGGAAACACCATATATTTT. It translates to CASSLVTTTHSGNTIYF.

The chain recombines TRBV12-3 or TRBV12-4 with TRBJ2-2; the D gene is possibly TRBD1 (5 bases). V was clipped by 6 bases and J by 6 bases, with 14 bases between them. The CDR3 is 14 residues long. The CDR3 region is CASSTGRSAGELFF. CDR3 bases: TGTGCCAGCAGCACAGGACGAAGTGCCGGGGAGCTGTTTTTT.

The CDR3 spells CASSLRAGGVEAFF. The CDR3 bases are TGTGCCAGCAGCTTAAGGGCAGGGGGTGTTGAAGCTTTCTTT. The chain couples TRBV7-3 to TRBJ1-1, with 7 bases identical to TRBD1. The CDR3 has 14 amino acids. V shed 1 base and J 7 bases; nucleotides not matched to a gene: 6. Germline loops: CDR1 SGHTA, CDR2 FQGTGA.

The chain joins TRBV12-5 to TRBJ2-3; possibly TRBD1 for D (7 bases). The ends were cut back, 10 bases at V and 0 bases at J, with 17 bases in the middle. Germline lookup yields CDR1 LGHNT and CDR2 FRNRAP. The CDR3 length is 15 residues. CDR3 in amino acids: CATQGGGASTDTQYF. CDR3 in DNA: TGTGCTACCCAGGGGGGCGGGGCCAGCACAGATACGCAGTATTTT. Using reference TRBV12-5 and TRBJ2-3 for the parts outside the CDR3, the full variable domain is DARVTQTPRHKVTEMGQEVTMRCQPILGHNTVFWYRQTMMQGLELLAYFRNRAPLDDSGMPKDRFSAEMPDATLATLKIQPSEPRDSAVYFCATQGGGASTDTQYFGPGTRLTVL.

As concerns this clonotype: Because the CDR3 is missing its conserved closing phenylalanine or tryptophan, this is likely a read error. No DNA is shown, since the ends of the CDR3 on it are uncertain; the CDR3 is the one TCRdb lists. This chain connects TRBV10-3 to TRBJ1-3; the table's D gene call, TRBD1, was not cross checked with the DNA. The CDR3 is made up of 13 amino acids, end residues included. Germline CDR1 reads ENHRY; CDR2 reads SYGVKD. The chain's CDR3 is CAISEGQQGHPES.

This clonotype was seen a few times. The chain couples TRBV6-5 to TRBJ1-1; a weak D match, TRBD1 (6 bases). Trimming took off 0 bases at V and 4 bases at J, with 9 bases between the two ends. This CDR3 region has 14 residues. Germline V CDR1 and CDR2: MNHEY, SVGAGI. CDR3 residues: CASSYSRGGTEAFF. CDR3 in DNA: TGTGCCAGCAGTTACTCAAGGGGGGGCACTGAAGCTTTCTTT.

The rearrangement links TRBV4-3 to TRBJ1-1; 7 bases are a match to TRBD1. The CDR3 is 15 amino acids. The V gene end was trimmed by 1 base and the J gene end by 3 bases; junction bases not matched to a gene: 5. CDR1 is LGHNA and CDR2 is YSLEER in the germline V gene. The DNA of the CDR3 is TGCGCCAGCAGCCAAGGGGGAGGGGGCTACACTGAAGCTTTCTTT. Its protein is CASSQGGGGYTEAFF.

The chain is built from TRBV10-3 and TRBJ1-4; D gene ambiguous. This CDR3 has 14 amino acids. The V end lost 2 bases, the J end lost 5 bases, and 9 bases lay between the germline ends. Germline CDR1 and CDR2: ENHRY and SYGVKD. The DNA of the CDR3 is TGTGCCATCAGTGAGGACAAGTACAATGAAAAACTGTTTTTT. This codes for CAISEDKYNEKLFF.

In its sample, this clonotype was seen a few times. The chain carries TRBV12-3 or TRBV12-4 and TRBJ1-2; TRBD1 agrees at 8 bases. Trimming at V came to 6 bases and at J to 4 bases, leaving 7 bases not matched to a gene. The CDR3 is 14 amino acids. The chain's CDR3 is CASSLETGGYGYTF. The CDR3, as DNA: TGTGCCAGCAGCCTAGAAACAGGGGGCTATGGCTACACCTTC.

J is TRBJ2-2 and V is TRBV7-2; D not certain. Trimming removed 7 bases from V and 3 bases from J, with 21 bases in between. There are 17 residues in the CDR3. From germline, CDR1 is SGHTA and CDR2 FQGNSA. This CDR3 reads CASTDPGKSLDTGELFF. For the CDR3, the DNA is TGTGCCAGCACCGACCCAGGCAAAAGTCTTGACACCGGGGAGCTGTTTTTT.

The chain links TRBV19 to TRBJ2-1; D gene unclear. The CDR3 spans 15 residues. The germline V gene has CDR1 LNHDA and CDR2 SQIVND (reference sequence). The ends were cut back, 2 bases at V and 1 base at J, with 9 bases in the middle. Here the CDR3 reads CASSIPPASYNEQFF. CDR3 nucleotide sequence: TGTGCCAGTAGTATACCCCCGGCGTCCTACAATGAGCAGTTCTTC.

This clonotype showed up just a few times. The chain has TRBV27 and TRBJ1-1, with 7 positions matching TRBD1. Germline loops: CDR1 MNHEY, CDR2 SMNVEV (reference sequence). V shed 2 bases and J 1 base; nucleotides not matched to a gene: 10. The CDR3 has 17 residues. The CDR3: CASSLRRLQGPNTEAFF. The CDR3 DNA is TGTGCCAGCAGTTTAAGGCGCTTACAGGGGCCGAACACTGAAGCTTTCTTT.

This clonotype has a handful of counts. The V call is TRBV6-2 or TRBV6-3, the J call TRBJ1-5; 7 bases are shared with TRBD1. Germline lookup yields CDR1 MNHEY and CDR2 SVGEGT. V lost 2 bases to trimming and J lost 5 bases; unmatched junction nucleotides: 9. The CDR3 has 16 residues. The DNA for the CDR3 is TGTGCCAGCAGTTACACAACAGGGGTTGGCGATCAGCCCCAGCATTTT. Translated, it gives CASSYTTGVGDQPQHF.

The chain couples TRBV28 to TRBJ2-7, with D possibly being TRBD2 (5 bases). The CDR3 has 13 residues. V was trimmed by 6 bases and J by 2 bases, leaving 11 bases between them. CDR1 and CDR2 from the germline V gene are MDHEN and SYDVKM. The CDR3 spells CASSLEGTYEQYV. Here the CDR3 DNA reads TGTGCCAGCAGCCTTGAGGGAACCTACGAGCAGTACGTC.

Only a few counts were recorded for this clonotype. The chain joins TRBV6-1 to TRBJ1-1; D is undetermined. This CDR3 has 14 amino acids. Per germline, CDR1 MNHNS and CDR2 SASEGT. Between the trimmed V and J ends, which lost 6 bases and 5 bases, there was a span of 16 bases. Written as DNA, the CDR3 is TGTGCCAGCAGCTCGGACGGAGACTGGACTGAAGCTTTCTTT. Amino acids: CASSSDGDWTEAFF.

This clonotype occurred a few times. The chain is built from TRBV12-3 or TRBV12-4 and TRBJ1-5; a possible D gene is TRBD1 (5 bases). Between the trimmed V and J ends, which lost 2 bases and 1 base, there was a span of 6 bases. This CDR3 comprises 14 residues. CDR3 in DNA: TGTGCCAGCAGTTTATGGGGGAGCAATCAGCCCCAGCATTTT. Protein: CASSLWGSNQPQHF.

This clonotype was observed a handful of times. This rearrangement joins TRBV7-2 to TRBJ2-3; 10 bases fit TRBD2. CDR1 is SGHTA and CDR2 is FQGNSA in the germline V gene. The junction had 9 bases not matched to a gene; V was cut back by 6 bases and J by 6 bases. The CDR3 runs to 15 residues. Here the CDR3 reads CASRSSGGAWDTQYF. CDR3 DNA sequence: TGTGCCAGCAGGTCGAGCGGGGGGGCCTGGGATACGCAGTATTTT.

The genes are TRBV29-1 and TRBJ2-2; 10 positions match TRBD1. The germline V gene has CDR1 SQVTM and CDR2 ANQGSEA. Unmatched junction bases numbered 7, after V lost 0 bases and J lost 3 bases. This CDR3 spans 17 amino acids. The CDR3: CSVEDPRTGGHTGELFF. The DNA for the CDR3 is TGCAGCGTTGAAGACCCCAGGACAGGGGGTCACACCGGGGAGCTGTTTTTT.

This clonotype has at least ten counts. This sequence joins TRBV27 and TRBJ2-7; 7 nucleotides agree with TRBD2. The germline V gene encodes CDR1 MNHEY and CDR2 SMNVEV (reference sequence). V lost 7 bases and J lost 0; bases outside the gene matches: 9. The CDR3 is 15 amino acids. The CDR3 here is CASTPPGGGSYEQYV. For the CDR3, the DNA is TGTGCCAGCACCCCCCCGGGCGGGGGCTCCTACGAGCAGTACGTC.

The rearrangement joins TRBV20-1 to TRBJ2-1, with no clear D. There are 13 residues in the CDR3. The V and J ends lost 6 bases and 1 base respectively, with 10 bases between them. Germline values: CDR1 DFQATT, CDR2 SNEGSKA (reference sequence). The CDR3 DNA follows: TGCAGTGCCGAACTAATATCCTACAATGAGCAGTTCTTC. It encodes CSAELISYNEQFF.

The rearrangement links TRBV11-2 to TRBJ2-7; D is tentatively TRBD1 or TRBD2 (5 bases each). Trimming removed 3 bases from V and 2 bases from J, with 8 bases in between. This CDR3 is built from 13 residues. The germline gives CDR1 SGHAT, CDR2 FQNNGV. CDR3 coding DNA: TGTGCCAGCAGCTTGGGACGTCCCTACGAGCAGTACTTC. Translation: CASSLGRPYEQYF. The full variable domain, with the rest looked up from reference TRBV11-2 and TRBJ2-7, is EAGVAQSPRYKIIEKRQSVAFWCNPISGHATLYWYQQILGQGPKLLIQFQNNGVVDDSQLPKDRFSAERLKGVDSTLKIQPAKLEDSAVYLCASSLGRPYEQYFGPGTRLTVT.

This clonotype was found a few times. The chain joins TRBV10-3 to TRBJ2-6; 9 bases fit TRBD1. There are 17 residues in the CDR3. The germline gives CDR1 ENHRY, CDR2 SYGVKD. Unmatched junction bases numbered 5, after V lost 4 bases and J lost 1 base. CDR3 loop: CAISATGGDSGANVLTF. The CDR3 nucleotides are TGTGCCATCAGTGCCACAGGGGGCGATTCTGGGGCCAACGTCCTGACTTTC.

The V gene is TRBV27, the J gene TRBJ1-4, with TRBD1 matching 11 bases. Germline V gene sequence: CDR1 MNHEY, CDR2 SMNVEV (reference sequence). The junction had 4 bases not matched to a gene; V was cut back by 3 bases and J by 7 bases. CDR3 length: 15 amino acids. CDR3 coding DNA: TGTGCCAGCAGTTTCTCGGGACAGGGGGGTGAAAAACTGTTTTTT. Translated, it gives CASSFSGQGGEKLFF.

This clonotype turned up a few times. The chain links TRBV20-1 to TRBJ1-2, with TRBD1 identical over 7 bases. Germline loops: CDR1 DFQATT, CDR2 SNEGSKA (reference sequence). This CDR3 contains 11 residues. After removal of 6 bases from V and 7 bases from J, the junction contained 5 bases not matched to a gene. In nucleotides, the CDR3 is TGCAGTGCCCGGGACAGTGGTGGCTACACCTTC. Amino acids: CSARDSGGYTF.

This clonotype was observed at least ten times. This chain connects TRBV15 to TRBJ1-1; D not certain. With 1 base removed from V and 1 base from J, the gap between germline ends came to 7 bases. CDR1 and CDR2 from the germline V gene are LNHNV and YYDKDF (reference sequence). The CDR3 loop spans 14 amino acids. The chain's CDR3 is CATSRGRPNTEAFF. CDR3 nucleotides: TGTGCCACCAGCAGAGGACGGCCGAACACTGAAGCTTTCTTT.

This clonotype was detected ten times or more. This chain uses TRBV25-1 with TRBJ2-1, with 14 bases identical to TRBD2. J gave up 9 bases and V 4 bases, and 17 bases lay outside the gene matches. Germline assignment: CDR1 MGHDK and CDR2 SYGVNS. The CDR3 totals 19 residues. CDR3 amino acids: CASSVLTSGGASPFGEQFF. The CDR3 nucleotides are TGTGCCAGCAGTGTGTTGACTAGCGGGGGGGCAAGCCCCTTTGGTGAGCAGTTCTTC.

Relative to its sample, this clonotype is medium-sized (0.01 to 0.1%). The chain carries TRBV10-3 and TRBJ2-3; no clear D. CDR1 and CDR2 from the germline V gene are ENHRY and SYGVKD. With 0 bases removed from V and 2 bases from J, the gap between germline ends came to 3 bases. The length of the CDR3 is 13 residues. The CDR3 nucleotides read TGTGCCATCAGTGAGTCGGACACAGATACGCAGTATTTT. Translating it yields CAISESDTDTQYF.

The V gene is TRBV29-1, the J gene TRBJ2-7; maybe TRBD1 (5 bases). The CDR3 consists of 14 residues. V was cut by 5 bases and J by 6 bases, with 20 bases left in between. Germline lookup yields CDR1 SQVTM and CDR2 ANQGSEA. The CDR3 DNA sequence: TGCAGCGTTACTGACAGCGCCCTTGCTCTCGAGCAGTACTTC. Translation: CSVTDSALALEQYF.